A single sample gave rise to the 9 T cell receptor beta chains below, sequenced in a study of CD8 T cells in ankylosing spondylitis. TCRdb recomputed calls from the 5' RACE reads with MiXCR, one row per CDR3 protein. Counted here are about 240,000 distinct CDR3 sequences, 10% occurring once; the ten biggest clones make up 2.6%. The source material was blood, either unsorted or a sorted T cell fraction (not recorded which). All receptors derive from a male donor with ankylosing spondylitis or in good health (not recorded which).

This clonotype was found many times. The gene calls are TRBV13 and TRBJ1-1; D not certain. V was pared by 5 bases and J by 1 base, with 11 bases between. This CDR3 is built from 14 residues. Germline CDR1 and CDR2: PRHDT and FYEKMQ (reference sequence). The CDR3 region has the DNA TGTGCCAGCAGCGCCCCGGCGAGGAACACTGAAGCTTTCTTT. Amino acid sequence: CASSAPARNTEAFF.

The rearrangement uses TRBV10-2 and TRBJ2-7, with D tentatively TRBD1 (6 bases). The germline gives CDR1 WSHSY, CDR2 SAAADI. The CDR3 sequence is 13 residues long. Trimming removed 11 bases at V and 0 bases at J, with 14 bases between. Here the CDR3 DNA reads TGCGCCGCCACAGAGGACAGCTCCTACGAGCAGTACTTC. It translates to CAATEDSSYEQYF.

This clonotype was observed at least ten times. The chain links TRBV20-1 to TRBJ2-7, with TRBD1 matching over 7 bases. Looked up from germline, CDR1 is DFQATT and CDR2 is SNEGSKA (reference sequence). V shed 4 bases, J shed 3 bases, and the junction held 12 bases outside the gene matches. The CDR3 has 15 residues. The CDR3 sequence is CSANRPGQSFYEQYF. Here the CDR3 DNA reads TGCAGTGCTAACCGACCGGGACAGTCCTTCTACGAGCAGTACTTC.

Remarks on this clonotype: This may arise from a read error, as a much more abundant clone is one base away. The CDR3 bases are TGCGCCAGCACCCCTTCGGGAAACAGACCCTACGAGCAGTACTTC. The encoded protein is CASTPSGNRPYEQYF. The gene calls are TRBV5-1 and TRBJ2-7; tentatively, D is TRBD2 (5 bases). The CDR3 is 15 amino acids. V dropped 6 bases and J dropped 2 bases, with 18 bases sitting between them. Germline loops: CDR1 SGHRS, CDR2 YFSETQ.

In this sample, this clonotype turned up many times. The chain joins TRBV20-1 to TRBJ2-7; either TRBD1 or TRBD2 may supply D (5 bases each). V was pared by 2 bases and J by 2 bases, with 10 bases between. The CDR3 is 13 amino acids. CDR1 and CDR2 from the germline V gene are DFQATT and SNEGSKA (reference sequence). The CDR3 DNA reads as TGCAGTGCTAGAACGCAGGGAGCCTACGAGCAGTACTTC. It codes for CSARTQGAYEQYF.

This clonotype was detected ten times or more. The rearrangement joins TRBV20-1 to TRBJ2-3; no firm D call. Trimming removed 4 bases from V and 1 base from J, with 9 bases in between. The CDR3 runs 13 residues. Germline CDR1 DFQATT, CDR2 SNEGSKA (reference sequence). CDR3 sequence: CSATAFGTDTQYF. The CDR3 DNA sequence: TGCAGTGCTACAGCCTTCGGCACAGATACGCAGTATTTT.

This clonotype was seen ten or more times. In DNA, the CDR3 is TGTGCCAGCAGTTTATCTGGCAGGGTCGAGCAGTACTTC. Protein product: CASSLSGRVEQYF. The chain couples TRBV27 to TRBJ2-7, with D perhaps TRBD1 (5 bases). CDR1 is MNHEY, CDR2 SMNVEV, per germline (reference sequence). The length of the CDR3 is 13 residues. With 0 bases removed from V and 6 bases from J, the gap between germline ends came to 9 bases.

This clonotype appeared a few times. The CDR3 reads CAWTDYGQGAEAFF. CDR3 DNA: TGTGCCTGGACTGATTATGGACAGGGCGCTGAAGCTTTCTTT. The rearrangement uses TRBV30 and TRBJ1-1; 8 bases match TRBD1. Germline loops: CDR1 GTSNPN, CDR2 SVGIG (reference sequence). The CDR3 has 14 amino acids. V lost 4 bases, J lost 6 bases, and 10 bases stayed unmatched.

This clonotype occurred many times. This chain uses TRBV6-4 with TRBJ1-2; D not resolved. Germline V lookup: CDR1 MRHNA, CDR2 SNTAGT. V shed 3 bases and J shed 6 bases, with 14 bases lying between them. CDR3 length: 14 residues. As DNA, the CDR3 is TGTGCCAGCAGTGATCGTGGTTGGGGTAATGGCTACACCTTC. Amino acids: CASSDRGWGNGYTF.